A single sample gave rise to the 32 T cell receptor beta chains below, sequenced in a study of blood T cells in healthy people across ages. Primers used in a second PCR of about 6 to 11 cycles were a sample-barcoded 5' primer and a J-beta primer mix. From the 5' RACE reads, TCRdb called clonotypes with MiXCR, one entry per CDR3 protein. Of approximately 850,000 distinct CDR3 sequences in the sample, 40% to 50% were seen once. Sequenced sample: blood. The source is a man aged 55 to 69 in good health.

The chain links TRBV2 to TRBJ2-5, with D maybe TRBD2 (5 bases). The germline V gene has CDR1 SNHLY and CDR2 FYNNEI. The V gene lost 8 bases and the J gene lost 2 bases, with 15 bases spanning the gap. This CDR3 is built from 14 residues. In DNA form, the CDR3 reads TGTGCCAGCTCAGTAACCCGGGATCAAGAGACCCAGTACTTC. The encoded protein is CASSVTRDQETQYF.

This clonotype was observed a handful of times. The chain employs TRBV7-8 and TRBJ2-4; TRBD1 agrees at 10 bases. The J call may be incorrect, as the DNA end agrees better with TRBJ2-7. The CDR3 consists of 14 residues. CDR1 and CDR2 from the germline V gene are SGHVS and FQNEAQ. Written as DNA, the CDR3 is TGTGCCAGCAGCTTAAGGGACAGGGGCAACGAGCAGTACTTC. Translating it yields CASSLRDRGNEQYF.

The chain joins TRBV4-2 to TRBJ2-2; 10 bases align to TRBD2. Germline CDR1 and CDR2: LGHNA and YNFKEQ. The junction had 11 bases not matched to a gene; V was cut back by 1 base and J by 6 bases. The CDR3 loop spans 18 amino acids. Here the CDR3 DNA reads TGTGCCAGCAGCCAAGTTTCTAGCGGGGGTCGCAAGTCCGGGGAGCTGTTTTTT. Amino acid sequence: CASSQVSSGGRKSGELFF.

The rearrangement uses TRBV29-1 and TRBJ2-5, with D unresolved. CDR3 size: 13 residues. Looked up from germline, CDR1 is SQVTM and CDR2 is ANQGSEA. V gave up 3 bases and J gave up 1 base, with 9 bases separating them. The CDR3 bases are TGCAGCGTTGATGCCGGATTCCAAGAGACCCAGTACTTC. Encoded protein: CSVDAGFQETQYF.

CDR3 DNA sequence: TGTGCCAGTAGTATATATGGGTTAAGTGAGCAGTTCTTC. Residues: CASSIYGLSEQFF. The rearrangement links TRBV19 to TRBJ2-1, with D unresolved. Germline CDR1 and CDR2: LNHDA and SQIVND (reference sequence). V was pared by 2 bases and J by 9 bases, with 11 bases between. This CDR3 is 13 amino acids long.

J is TRBJ2-5 and V is TRBV6-5, with TRBD1 as a possible D gene (6 bases). The V gene lost 2 bases and the J gene lost 2 bases, with 12 bases spanning the gap. CDR1 and CDR2 (germline): MNHEY, SVGAGI. The CDR3 contains 15 residues. For the CDR3, the DNA is TGTGCCAGCAGTTACCAGGGGACCCCACAAGAGACCCAGTACTTC. Residues: CASSYQGTPQETQYF.

The chain joins TRBV6-5 to TRBJ2-5; D is perhaps TRBD1 (5 bases). Germline-derived CDR1 and CDR2 are MNHEY and SVGAGI. The V gene lost 0 bases and the J gene lost 5 bases, with 13 bases spanning the gap. The CDR3 sequence is 15 residues long. CDR3 sequence: CASSYSLQGFETQYF. CDR3 bases: TGTGCCAGCAGTTACTCCTTGCAGGGCTTTGAGACCCAGTACTTC.

For this clonotype: One junction end does not reproduce the germline sequence, and a read error may be involved. The V call is TRBV7-2, the J call TRBJ2-5; 11 nucleotides match TRBD2. The J call is in doubt because the DNA end fits TRBJ2-7 better. CDR3 length: 16 residues. Germline V gives CDR1 SGHTA, CDR2 FQGNSA. The CDR3 DNA sequence: TGTGCCGGCAGCTTAGCGGGGGGGGTCTCAGGCTACGAGCAGTACTTC. Amino acid sequence: CAGSLAGGVSGYEQYF.

The chain employs TRBV3-1 and TRBJ1-5; D gene uncertain. With 1 base removed from V and 7 bases from J, the gap between germline ends came to 11 bases. This CDR3 region has 14 residues. CDR1 is LGHDT, CDR2 YNNKEL, per germline (reference sequence). DNA of the CDR3: TGTGCCAGCAGCCAAGCCCAGGCTGGCCAGCCCCAGCATTTT. Protein: CASSQAQAGQPQHF.

With regard to this clonotype: A read error may explain this, as a much larger clone is one base away. The V call is TRBV3-1, the J call TRBJ2-7; 7 positions match TRBD2. The CDR3 consists of 14 residues. Germline lookup yields CDR1 LGHDT and CDR2 YNNKEL (reference sequence). The CDR3 here is CAGSQDWEGNEQYF. In nucleotides, the CDR3 is TGTGCCGGCAGCCAAGATTGGGAGGGGAACGAGCAGTACTTC.

In this sample, this clonotype turned up a few times. This chain joins TRBV20-1 and TRBJ1-2; 7 bases align to TRBD1. Germline loops: CDR1 DFQATT, CDR2 SNEGSKA (reference sequence). V trimming: 6 bases; J trimming: 4 bases; junction bases outside the gene matches: 17. This CDR3 comprises 16 residues. In nucleotides, the CDR3 is TGCAGTGCACCTGGACAGGAAGAAGGGATTACCTATGGCTACACCTTC. Translation gives CSAPGQEEGITYGYTF.

The chain joins TRBV28 to TRBJ1-1; D uncertain. The CDR3 is 12 residues long. V lost 6 bases and J lost 4, with 9 bases in between. In germline, CDR1 is MDHEN, CDR2 SYDVKM. CDR3 region: CASSITVTEAFF. In DNA form, the CDR3 reads TGTGCCAGCAGCATTACAGTCACTGAAGCTTTCTTT.

Worth noting for this clonotype: Germline and junction disagree at one end, which may indicate a read error. The chain recombines TRBV7-9 with TRBJ2-3; 12 bases match TRBD2. Per germline, CDR1 SEHNR and CDR2 FQNEAQ (reference sequence). The CDR3 loop spans 17 amino acids. CDR3 nucleotides: TGTGCCGGCAGCTTACCGGTGACTAGCGGGGGTGCAGATACGCAGTATTTT. Translation gives CAGSLPVTSGGADTQYF.

Points on this clonotype: One end of the junction varies from germline; a read error may be responsible. The chain carries TRBV12-3 or TRBV12-4 and TRBJ2-1, with 7 nucleotides matching TRBD2. The CDR3 spans 15 residues. CDR3 in DNA: TGTGCCAGCAGCCAGCGGACTAGGTTAAGCAATGAGCAGATCTTC. Translated, it gives CASSQRTRLSNEQIF.

The chain couples TRBV7-2 to TRBJ2-7, with D unresolved. The germline V gene encodes CDR1 SGHTA and CDR2 FQGNSA. V shed 5 bases and J shed 0 bases, with 14 bases lying between them. This CDR3 comprises 15 residues. CDR3 sequence (DNA): TGTGCCAGCAGCCGCCACGTCCGCGACTCCTACGAGCAGTACTTC. Protein: CASSRHVRDSYEQYF.

This chain uses TRBV6-1 with TRBJ2-6; no definite D call. CDR1 MNHNS and CDR2 SASEGT come from the germline V gene. The CDR3 sequence is 15 residues long. Trimming took 6 bases from V and 2 from J, leaving 11 bases between them. CDR3 in DNA: TGTGCCAGCAGAGCCCGTTTAGCTGGGGCCAACGTCCTGACTTTC. This gives the protein CASRARLAGANVLTF.

This clonotype was counted only a few times. The V and J genes are TRBV12-3 or TRBV12-4 and TRBJ2-1; D possibly corresponds to TRBD2 (5 bases). Between the trimmed V and J ends, which lost 4 bases and 8 bases, there was a span of 9 bases. This CDR3 has 12 residues. CDR3 sequence (DNA): TGTGCCAGCAGTTCTGGGCGGGATGAGCAGTTCTTC. Encoded protein: CASSSGRDEQFF.

The rearrangement uses TRBV27 and TRBJ1-6, with TRBD1 matching 7 bases. Germline V CDR1 and CDR2: MNHEY, SMNVEV (reference sequence). CDR3 length: 13 amino acids. V was pared by 4 bases and J by 8 bases, with 2 bases of the junction left unmatched. The CDR3 DNA reads as TGTGCCAGCAGTTATACAGGGGATTCACCCCTCCACTTT. Translating gives CASSYTGDSPLHF.

The V and J genes are TRBV6-2 or TRBV6-3 and TRBJ2-7, with D unclear. The germline CDR1 and CDR2 sequences are MNHEY and SVGEGT. V was shortened by 2 bases and J by 2 bases, with 13 bases between the two germline ends. The length of the CDR3 is 15 residues. The CDR3 region is CASSYPRGRTYEQYF. The CDR3 region has the DNA TGTGCCAGCAGTTACCCCCGCGGCAGGACCTACGAGCAGTACTTC.

J is TRBJ1-1 and V is TRBV29-1, with D unresolved. Between the trimmed V and J ends, which lost 0 bases and 4 bases, there was a span of 15 bases. CDR3 length: 15 residues. Germline-derived CDR1 and CDR2 are SQVTM and ANQGSEA. The CDR3 DNA is TGCAGCGTTGAAGATCTTGCCTCGTCGGGCACTGAAGCTTTCTTT. Its protein product is CSVEDLASSGTEAFF.

This clonotype came up a few times. The chain employs TRBV20-1 and TRBJ2-7; 8 bases are shared with TRBD1. V lost 3 bases and J lost 5; bases outside the gene matches: 6. CDR1 is DFQATT, CDR2 SNEGSKA, per germline (reference sequence). The CDR3 has 13 amino acids. The CDR3 reads CSASAGGKDEQYF. Here the CDR3 DNA reads TGCAGTGCTAGTGCAGGGGGCAAGGACGAGCAGTACTTC.

The rearrangement uses TRBV27 and TRBJ2-1; no definite D call. This CDR3 is 15 amino acids long. Germline V lookup: CDR1 MNHEY, CDR2 SMNVEV (reference sequence). Trimming pared 3 bases from V and 0 bases from J, leaving 9 bases between. The CDR3, as DNA: TGTGCCAGCAGTTTGATGGGTAGCTCCTACAATGAGCAGTTCTTC. This gives the protein CASSLMGSSYNEQFF.

The chain employs TRBV9 and TRBJ2-1; D gene unclear. Trimming removed 5 bases from V and 8 bases from J, with 14 bases in between. The CDR3 extends over 13 amino acids. From germline, CDR1 is SGDLS and CDR2 YYNGEE. CDR3 sequence reads: CASSPSPSDEQFF. The CDR3 nucleotides read TGTGCCAGCAGTCCTTCCCCCTCTGATGAGCAGTTCTTC. The full variable domain, its missing parts supplied by reference TRBV9 and TRBJ2-1, is DSGVTQTPKHLITATGQRVTLRCSPRSGDLSVYWYQQSLDQGLQFLIQYYNGEERAKGNILERFSAQQFPDLHSELNLSSLELGDSALYFCASSPSPSDEQFFGPGTRLTVL.

In nucleotides, the CDR3 is TGCAGCGTTGAATTGACAGGCGCCGGGGCCAACGTCCTGACTTTC. It codes for CSVELTGAGANVLTF. The rearrangement joins TRBV29-1 to TRBJ2-6; D might be TRBD1 (6 bases). This CDR3 has 15 residues. The germline V and J ends were trimmed by 2 bases and 4 bases, with 12 bases remaining between them. Germline lookup yields CDR1 SQVTM and CDR2 ANQGSEA. Based on the CDR3 plus reference TRBV29-1 and TRBJ2-6, the full variable domain is SAVISQKPSRDICQRGTSLTIQCQVDSQVTMMFWYRQQPGQSLTLIATANQGSEATYESGFVIDKFPISRPNLTFSTLTVSNMSPEDSSIYLCSVELTGAGANVLTFGAGSRLTVL.

The rearrangement links TRBV7-3 to TRBJ2-6; D unresolved. Per germline, CDR1 SGHTA and CDR2 FQGTGA. The CDR3 contains 15 residues. V lost 3 bases and J 3 bases, leaving 9 bases between the germline ends. CDR3 in amino acids: CASSFPTGGANVLTF. DNA for the CDR3: TGTGCCAGCAGCTTCCCCACGGGTGGGGCCAACGTCCTGACTTTC.

The chain uses TRBV5-1 and TRBJ2-4; 7 bases fit TRBD1. The V gene's germline CDR1 is SGHRS and CDR2 YFSETQ. The length of the CDR3 is 17 residues. Trimming at V came to 0 bases and at J to 0 bases, leaving 6 bases not matched to a gene. The DNA for the CDR3 is TGCGCCAGCAGCTTGGGGACAGGTTCCCTAGCCAAAAACATTCAGTACTTC. Translation gives CASSLGTGSLAKNIQYF.

This chain connects TRBV14 to TRBJ2-5; 7 nucleotides match TRBD2. The CDR3 has 14 residues. The V gene end was trimmed by 5 bases and the J gene end by 11 bases; junction bases not matched to a gene: 14. From germline, CDR1 is SGHDN and CDR2 FVKESK. CDR3 amino acids: CASSSGTTLGEQYF. CDR3 in DNA: TGTGCCAGCAGCTCTGGGACTACTCTCGGGGAGCAGTACTTC.

J is TRBJ2-7 and V is TRBV10-3, with D perhaps matching TRBD1 or TRBD2 (5 bases each). The CDR3 spans 18 residues. V was pared by 0 bases and J by 0 bases, with 18 bases between. CDR1 and CDR2 (germline): ENHRY, SYGVKD. The CDR3 DNA follows: TGTGCCATCAGTGAGTCAGGGTTGCAGGGCGCGGGCTCCTACGAGCAGTACTTC. Encoded protein: CAISESGLQGAGSYEQYF.

V usage is TRBV28 and J usage is TRBJ2-7; a weak D match, TRBD1 (5 bases). Germline CDR1 reads MDHEN; CDR2 reads SYDVKM. The length of the CDR3 is 14 residues. The ends were cut back, 1 base at V and 6 bases at J, with 13 bases in the middle. CDR3 in amino acids: CASSLLQERSEQYF. CDR3 sequence (DNA): TGTGCCAGCAGTTTATTACAGGAGAGGTCCGAGCAGTACTTC.

This clonotype was detected a few times. The CDR3 nucleotides are TGCAGTGGACACCTCTCCTACGAGCAGTACTTC. Translating it yields CSGHLSYEQYF. The gene calls are TRBV20-1 and TRBJ2-7; D remains ambiguous. The CDR3 covers 11 residues. With 7 bases removed from V and 0 bases from J, the gap between germline ends came to 7 bases. The germline V gene encodes CDR1 DFQATT and CDR2 SNEGSKA (reference sequence).

The rearrangement joins TRBV7-2 to TRBJ1-4, with unresolved D. Between the trimmed V and J ends, which lost 5 bases and 1 base, there was a span of 11 bases. There are 15 residues in the CDR3. In germline, CDR1 is SGHTA, CDR2 FQGNSA. Here the CDR3 DNA reads TGTGCCAGCAGCCCCAGTAAGGGAACTAATGAAAAACTGTTTTTT. Translation gives CASSPSKGTNEKLFF.

The CDR3 nucleotides are TGCAGCGTTGAGTACAGGGACTACGAGCAGTACTTC. As protein: CSVEYRDYEQYF. The chain recombines TRBV29-1 with TRBJ2-7, with D perhaps matching TRBD1 (6 bases). Germline CDR1 is SQVTM and CDR2 is ANQGSEA. This CDR3 is built from 12 residues. Trimming took off 3 bases at V and 3 bases at J, with 9 bases between the two ends.